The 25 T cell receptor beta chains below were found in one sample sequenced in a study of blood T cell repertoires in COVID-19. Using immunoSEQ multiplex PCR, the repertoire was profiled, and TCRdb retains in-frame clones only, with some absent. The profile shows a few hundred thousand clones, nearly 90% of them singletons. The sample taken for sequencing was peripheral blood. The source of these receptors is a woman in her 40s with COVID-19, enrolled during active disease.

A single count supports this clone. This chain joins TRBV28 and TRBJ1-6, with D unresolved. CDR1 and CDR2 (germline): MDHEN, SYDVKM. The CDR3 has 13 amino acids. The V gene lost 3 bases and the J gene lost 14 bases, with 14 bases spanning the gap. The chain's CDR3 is CASSFLAPPTLHF. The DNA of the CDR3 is TGTGCCAGCAGTTTTCTGGCCCCCCCCACCCTCCACTTT.

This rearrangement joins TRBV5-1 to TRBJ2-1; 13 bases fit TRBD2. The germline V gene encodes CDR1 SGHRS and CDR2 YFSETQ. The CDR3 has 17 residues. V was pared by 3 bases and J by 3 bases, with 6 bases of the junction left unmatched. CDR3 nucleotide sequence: TGCGCCAGCAGCTGGGGACTAGCGGGATCATACTACAATGAGCAGTTCTTC. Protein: CASSWGLAGSYYNEQFF.

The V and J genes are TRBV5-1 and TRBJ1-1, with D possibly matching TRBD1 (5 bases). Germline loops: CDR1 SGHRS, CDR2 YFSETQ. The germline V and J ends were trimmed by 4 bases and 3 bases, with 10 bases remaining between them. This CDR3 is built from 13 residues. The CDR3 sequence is CASSRPGDTEAFF. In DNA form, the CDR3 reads TGCGCCAGCAGCCGTCCGGGGGACACTGAAGCTTTCTTT.

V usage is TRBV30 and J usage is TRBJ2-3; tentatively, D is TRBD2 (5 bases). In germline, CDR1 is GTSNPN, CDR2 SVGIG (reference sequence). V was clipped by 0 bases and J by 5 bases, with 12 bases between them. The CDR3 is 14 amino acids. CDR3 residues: CAWSVGSGKDTQYF. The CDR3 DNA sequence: TGTGCCTGGAGTGTAGGGTCGGGGAAAGATACGCAGTATTTT.

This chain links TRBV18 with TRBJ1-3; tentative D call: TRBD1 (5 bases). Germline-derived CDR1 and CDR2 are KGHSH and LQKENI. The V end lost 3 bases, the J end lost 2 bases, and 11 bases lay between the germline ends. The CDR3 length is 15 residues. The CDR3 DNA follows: TGTGCCAGCTCACCGTCGGACACTGCTGGAAACACCATATATTTT. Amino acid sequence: CASSPSDTAGNTIYF.

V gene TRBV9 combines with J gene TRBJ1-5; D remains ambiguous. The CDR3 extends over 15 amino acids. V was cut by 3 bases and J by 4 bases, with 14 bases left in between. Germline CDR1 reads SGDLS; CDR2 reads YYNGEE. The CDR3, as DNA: TGTGCCAGCAGCGCCGGGATTTGGGGTAATCAGCCCCAGCATTTT. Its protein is CASSAGIWGNQPQHF.

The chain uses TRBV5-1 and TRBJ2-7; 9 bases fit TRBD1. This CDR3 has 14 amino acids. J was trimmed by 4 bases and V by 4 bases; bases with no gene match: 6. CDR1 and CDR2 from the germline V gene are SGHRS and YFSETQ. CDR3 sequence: CASSMGQGEYEQYF. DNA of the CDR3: TGCGCCAGCAGCATGGGACAGGGAGAATACGAGCAGTACTTC.

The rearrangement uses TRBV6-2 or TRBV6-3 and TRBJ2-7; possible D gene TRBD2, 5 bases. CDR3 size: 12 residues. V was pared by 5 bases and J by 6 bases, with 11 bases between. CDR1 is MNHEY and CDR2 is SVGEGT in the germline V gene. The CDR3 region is CASSTPGGEQYF. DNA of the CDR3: TGTGCCAGCAGTACTCCCGGAGGCGAGCAGTACTTC.

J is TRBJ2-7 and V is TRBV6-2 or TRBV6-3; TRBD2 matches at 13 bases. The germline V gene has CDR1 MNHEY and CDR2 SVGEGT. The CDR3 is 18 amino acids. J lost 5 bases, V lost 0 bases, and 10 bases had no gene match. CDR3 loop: CASSYSTGTSGNLDEQYF. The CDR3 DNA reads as TGTGCCAGCAGTTACTCGACCGGGACTAGCGGGAACCTGGACGAGCAGTACTTC.

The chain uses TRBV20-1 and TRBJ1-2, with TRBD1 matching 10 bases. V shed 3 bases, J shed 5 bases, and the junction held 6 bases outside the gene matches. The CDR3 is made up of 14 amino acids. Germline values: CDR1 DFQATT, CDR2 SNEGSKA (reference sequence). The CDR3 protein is CSASRDRGGYGYTF. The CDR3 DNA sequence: TGCAGTGCTAGTAGGGACAGGGGTGGATATGGCTACACCTTC.

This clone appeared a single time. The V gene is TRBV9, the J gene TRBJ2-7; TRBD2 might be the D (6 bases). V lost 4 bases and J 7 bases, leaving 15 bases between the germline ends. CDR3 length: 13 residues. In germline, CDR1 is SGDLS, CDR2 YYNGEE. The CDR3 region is CASSPSIREEQYF. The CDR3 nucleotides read TGTGCCAGCAGCCCGAGTATCCGGGAGGAGCAGTACTTC.

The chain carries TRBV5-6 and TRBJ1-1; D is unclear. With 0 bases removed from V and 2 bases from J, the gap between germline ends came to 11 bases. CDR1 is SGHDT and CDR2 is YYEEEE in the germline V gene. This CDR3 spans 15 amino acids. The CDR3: CASSLGRLLNTEAFF. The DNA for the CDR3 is TGTGCCAGCAGCTTGGGGCGGCTCCTTAACACTGAAGCTTTCTTT.

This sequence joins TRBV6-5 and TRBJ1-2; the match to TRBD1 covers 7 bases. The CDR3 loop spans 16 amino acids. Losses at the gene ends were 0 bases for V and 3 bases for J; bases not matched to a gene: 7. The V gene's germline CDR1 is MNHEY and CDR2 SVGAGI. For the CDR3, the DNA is TGTGCCAGCAGTTACTCGTGGTTAGGGGGCGACTATGGCTACACCTTC. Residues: CASSYSWLGGDYGYTF.

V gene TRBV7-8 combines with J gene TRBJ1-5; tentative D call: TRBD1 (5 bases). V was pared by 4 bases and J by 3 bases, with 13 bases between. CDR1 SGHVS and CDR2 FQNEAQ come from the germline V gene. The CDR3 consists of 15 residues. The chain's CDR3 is CASSSFRQHNQPQHF. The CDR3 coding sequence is TGTGCCAGCAGCTCGTTCCGACAGCACAATCAGCCCCAGCATTTT.

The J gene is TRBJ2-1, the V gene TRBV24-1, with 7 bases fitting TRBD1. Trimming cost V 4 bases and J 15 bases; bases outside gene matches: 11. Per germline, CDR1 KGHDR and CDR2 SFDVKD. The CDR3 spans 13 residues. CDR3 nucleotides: TGTGCCACCAGTGACAGGGACAGCCGGTGGTGGTTCTTC. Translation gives CATSDRDSRWWFF.

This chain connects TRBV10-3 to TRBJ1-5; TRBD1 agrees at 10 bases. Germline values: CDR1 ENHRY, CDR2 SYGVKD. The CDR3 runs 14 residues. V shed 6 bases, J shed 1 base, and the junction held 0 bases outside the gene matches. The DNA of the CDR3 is TGTGCCATCAGGGGACAGGGGAGCAATCAGCCCCAGCATTTT. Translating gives CAIRGQGSNQPQHF.

The CDR3 DNA follows: TGTGCCACCAGCAGCGACAGCCACACTGAAGCTTTCTTT. Its protein is CATSSDSHTEAFF. V and J are TRBV15 and TRBJ1-1; tentative D call: TRBD1 (5 bases). Trimming took off 3 bases at V and 3 bases at J, with 8 bases between the two ends. The CDR3 is 13 residues long. Germline V lookup: CDR1 LNHNV, CDR2 YYDKDF (reference sequence).

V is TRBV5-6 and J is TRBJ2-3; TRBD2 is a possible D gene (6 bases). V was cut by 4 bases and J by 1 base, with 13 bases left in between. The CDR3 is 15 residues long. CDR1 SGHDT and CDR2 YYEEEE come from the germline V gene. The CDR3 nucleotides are TGTGCCAGCAGCCCGGGGGACTTGGGCACAGATACGCAGTATTTT. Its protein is CASSPGDLGTDTQYF.

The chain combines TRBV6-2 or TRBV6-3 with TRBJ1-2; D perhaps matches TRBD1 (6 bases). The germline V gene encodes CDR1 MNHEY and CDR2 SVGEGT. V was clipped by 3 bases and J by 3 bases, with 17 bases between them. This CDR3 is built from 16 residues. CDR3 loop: CASSYRSAGVDYGYTF. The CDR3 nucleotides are TGTGCCAGCAGTTATCGGAGCGCAGGGGTGGACTATGGCTACACCTTC.

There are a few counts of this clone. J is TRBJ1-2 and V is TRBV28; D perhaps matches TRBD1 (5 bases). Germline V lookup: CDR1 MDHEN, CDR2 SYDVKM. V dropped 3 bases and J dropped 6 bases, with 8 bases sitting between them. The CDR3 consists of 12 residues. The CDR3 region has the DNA TGTGCCAGCAGTTTTGGCAGGGATGGCTACACCTTC. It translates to CASSFGRDGYTF.

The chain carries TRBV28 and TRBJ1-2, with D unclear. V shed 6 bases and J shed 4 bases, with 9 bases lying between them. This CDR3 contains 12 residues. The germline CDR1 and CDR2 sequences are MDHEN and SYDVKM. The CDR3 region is CASSVRSYGYTF. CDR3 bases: TGTGCCAGCAGCGTTCGGAGCTATGGCTACACCTTC.

CDR3 in amino acids: CASSDERRGSSYEQYF. Written as DNA, the CDR3 is TGTGCCAGCAGTGACGAGCGGCGGGGGTCTTCCTACGAGCAGTACTTC. The chain carries TRBV25-1 and TRBJ2-7; the match to TRBD2 covers 7 bases. V lost 3 bases to trimming and J lost 1 base; unmatched junction nucleotides: 9. This CDR3 contains 16 residues. Per the germline V gene, CDR1 is MGHDK and CDR2 is SYGVNS.

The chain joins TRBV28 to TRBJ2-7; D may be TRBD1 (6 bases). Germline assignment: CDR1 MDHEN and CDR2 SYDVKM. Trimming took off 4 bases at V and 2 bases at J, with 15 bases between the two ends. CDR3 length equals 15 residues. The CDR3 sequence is CASSSSSGGPYEQYF. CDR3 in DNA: TGTGCCAGCAGTTCATCGAGTGGGGGCCCCTACGAGCAGTACTTC.

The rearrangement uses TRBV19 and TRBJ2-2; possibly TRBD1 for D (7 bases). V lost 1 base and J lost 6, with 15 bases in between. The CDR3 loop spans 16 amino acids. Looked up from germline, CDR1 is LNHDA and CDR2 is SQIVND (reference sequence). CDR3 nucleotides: TGTGCCAGTAGTATAGGCGGGGCAGGGGGTCCCGGGGAGCTGTTTTTT. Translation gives CASSIGGAGGPGELFF.

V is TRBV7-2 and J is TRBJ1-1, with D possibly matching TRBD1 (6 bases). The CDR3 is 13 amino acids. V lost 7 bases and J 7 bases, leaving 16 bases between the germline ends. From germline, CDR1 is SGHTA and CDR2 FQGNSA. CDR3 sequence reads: CASNPRRGGEAFF. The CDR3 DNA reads TGTGCCAGCAACCCCCGCAGGGGCGGTGAAGCTTTCTTT.